The sequence of this T cell receptor (beta chain) was determined in a study of blood T cell repertoires in COVID-19. At the level of the study: The United States, Italy and Spain provided the acute and convalescent COVID-19 samples. Nucleic acid was either cDNA or gDNA, and it came from T cells, B-cell-depleted T cells, or PBMCs.

The authors' processing: Estimated nucleated cell counts came from reference gene primer amplification. The repertoire was sequenced with immunoSEQ multiplex PCR; TCRdb's copy has only in-frame clones and lacks some. From that table come the V and J calls and clone size; the DNA was used to work out D and trimming. The data show tens of thousands of clones, with approximately 86% seen just once and around 16% held by the top ten. There are 13 residues in the CDR3. CDR1 and CDR2 (germline): MNHEY, SVGEGT. V shed 2 bases and J shed 3 bases, with 7 bases lying between them. Sequencing used peripheral blood. The origin of this receptor is a man aged 80 or over with active COVID-19. The chain recombines TRBV6-2 or TRBV6-3 with TRBJ1-1; D is unclear. CDR3 nucleotides: TGTGCCAGCAGTTACGAGTTCCACACTGAAGCTTTCTTT. This encodes CASSYEFHTEAFF.